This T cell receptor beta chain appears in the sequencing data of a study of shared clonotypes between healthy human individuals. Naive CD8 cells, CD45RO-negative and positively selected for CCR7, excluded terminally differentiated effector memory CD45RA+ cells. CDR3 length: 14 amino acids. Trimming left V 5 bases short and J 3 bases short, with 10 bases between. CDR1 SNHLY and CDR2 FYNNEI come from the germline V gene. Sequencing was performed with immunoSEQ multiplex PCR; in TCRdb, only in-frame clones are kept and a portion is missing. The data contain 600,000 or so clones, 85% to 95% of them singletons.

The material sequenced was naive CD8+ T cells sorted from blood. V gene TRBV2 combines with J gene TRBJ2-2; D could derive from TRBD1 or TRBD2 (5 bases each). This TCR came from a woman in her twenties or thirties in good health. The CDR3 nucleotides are TGTGCCAGCAGTCCGGGACCCTACACCGGGGAGCTGTTTTTT. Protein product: CASSPGPYTGELFF.